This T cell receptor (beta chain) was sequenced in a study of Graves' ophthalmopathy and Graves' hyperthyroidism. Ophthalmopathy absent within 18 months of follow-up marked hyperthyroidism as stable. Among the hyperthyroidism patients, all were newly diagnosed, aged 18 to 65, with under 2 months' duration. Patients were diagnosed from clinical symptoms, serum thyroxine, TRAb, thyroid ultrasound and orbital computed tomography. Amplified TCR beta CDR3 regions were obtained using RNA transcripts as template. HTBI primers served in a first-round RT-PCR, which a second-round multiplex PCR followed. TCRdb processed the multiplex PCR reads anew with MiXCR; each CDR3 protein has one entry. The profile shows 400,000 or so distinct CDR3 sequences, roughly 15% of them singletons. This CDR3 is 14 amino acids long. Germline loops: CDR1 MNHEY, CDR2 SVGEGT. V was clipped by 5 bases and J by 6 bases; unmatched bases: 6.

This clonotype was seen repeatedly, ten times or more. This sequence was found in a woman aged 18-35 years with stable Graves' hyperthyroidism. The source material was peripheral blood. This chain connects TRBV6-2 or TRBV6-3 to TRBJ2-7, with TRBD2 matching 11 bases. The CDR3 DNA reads TGTGCCAGCAGTCCCCTAACTAGCGGGGGCGAGCAGTACTTC. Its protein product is CASSPLTSGGEQYF.